Following are 15 T cell receptor beta chains from one sample sequenced in a study of regulatory T cells in long-lasting Graves disease. Arm-PCR of CDR3 regions with iRepertoire HTBI primers generated TCR beta libraries. One entry per CDR3 protein, called by TCRdb with MiXCR from the multiplex PCR reads. The table shows approximately 400,000 distinct CDR3 sequences, with approximately 25% occurring only once. The time point: persistent/refractory GD, antithyroid drugs over 5 years with positive TRAb. RNA isolated from PBMCs was used to make the TCR library. The specimen comprised peripheral blood mononuclear cells (PBMCs), sampled when the disease was refractory, from a patient treated with antithyroid drugs. The receptors shown here come from a woman aged 40-49 years with Graves disease.

V usage is TRBV6-1 and J usage is TRBJ2-4; TRBD2 matches 13 bases. The CDR3 totals 19 residues. Germline CDR1 MNHNS, CDR2 SASEGT. The V segment lost 8 bases and the J segment 1 base; nucleotides outside the gene matches: 14. CDR3 region: CASLTGLAGTVFAKNIQYF. DNA of the CDR3: TGTGCCAGCTTAACGGGACTAGCGGGAACGGTGTTCGCCAAAAACATTCAGTACTTC.

The sample holds many counts of this clonotype. The chain recombines TRBV12-5 with TRBJ2-5; D tentatively fits TRBD1 or TRBD2 (5 bases each). CDR1 and CDR2 from the germline V gene are LGHNT and FRNRAP. V dropped 2 bases and J dropped 4 bases, with 8 bases sitting between them. This CDR3 has 13 residues. This CDR3 reads CASGLSGRETQYF. The CDR3 bases are TGTGCTAGTGGTTTGTCAGGGAGAGAGACCCAGTACTTC.

In its sample, this clonotype was seen many times. The rearrangement uses TRBV6-1 and TRBJ1-6; D is possibly TRBD1 (5 bases). The V and J ends lost 10 bases and 8 bases respectively, with 18 bases between them. This CDR3 region has 14 residues. Germline V gene lookup returns CDR1 MNHNS and CDR2 SASEGT. The CDR3 bases are TGTGCCACCTATGACAGAGGCGCGGATTCACCCCTCCACTTT. The encoded protein is CATYDRGADSPLHF.

V gene TRBV18 combines with J gene TRBJ1-1; D remains ambiguous. The V gene lost 4 bases and the J gene lost 1 base, with 10 bases spanning the gap. Germline V CDR1 and CDR2: KGHSH, LQKENI. The CDR3 loop spans 14 amino acids. CDR3 protein: CASSLWAANTEAFF. Here the CDR3 DNA reads TGTGCCAGCTCACTTTGGGCAGCGAACACTGAAGCTTTCTTT.

This clonotype has only a few counts. The chain couples TRBV7-3 to TRBJ2-7; 10 nucleotides line up with TRBD1. V dropped 1 base and J dropped 6; count of bases not matched to a gene: 3. From germline, CDR1 is SGHTA and CDR2 FQGTGA. This CDR3 is built from 14 residues. The CDR3 nucleotides are TGTGCCAGCAGCTTAAGTGGACAGGGGGTCGAGCAGTACTTC. Protein product: CASSLSGQGVEQYF.

This clonotype was counted ten times or more. The V and J genes are TRBV28 and TRBJ2-7; 7 nucleotides agree with TRBD2. The length of the CDR3 is 15 residues. V shed 2 bases, J shed 0 bases, and the junction held 4 bases outside the gene matches. Germline lookup yields CDR1 MDHEN and CDR2 SYDVKM. This chain's CDR3 is CASSLTGGSSYEQYF. CDR3 DNA sequence: TGTGCCAGCAGTTTAACGGGAGGAAGCTCCTACGAGCAGTACTTC.

Here the CDR3 reads CASSAGTGRHQPQHF. The CDR3 DNA sequence: TGTGCCAGCAGCGCGGGGACAGGGCGCCATCAGCCCCAGCATTTT. The genes are TRBV9 and TRBJ1-5; 9 bases are a match to TRBD1. V dropped 3 bases and J dropped 5; count of bases not matched to a gene: 6. There are 15 residues in the CDR3. Germline V CDR1 and CDR2: SGDLS, YYNGEE.

About this clonotype itself: A much more abundant neighbour one base away suggests this may be a read error. The chain recombines TRBV5-5 with TRBJ2-7; 9 nucleotides agree with TRBD1. The CDR3 consists of 13 residues. Germline CDR1 and CDR2: SGHKS and YYEKEE (reference sequence). The CDR3 DNA sequence: TGTGCCAGCAGCAGACAGGGGGACTACGGGCAGTACTTC. Its protein is CASSRQGDYGQYF.

Notes on this clonotype: Just one base apart from a much larger clone, this may be a read error. This sequence joins TRBV11-2 and TRBJ2-2; D remains unclear. Per germline, CDR1 SGHAT and CDR2 FQNNGV. This CDR3 is built from 17 residues. CDR3 amino acids: CASSLVWSSENTEELFF. CDR3 sequence (DNA): TGTGCCAGCAGCTTAGTTTGGAGTTCCGAGAACACCGAGGAGCTGTTTTTT.

Remarks on this clonotype: This likely came from a read error, as a far larger clone is one base away. This CDR3 is missing its conserved last phenylalanine or tryptophan, likely due to a read error. The chain uses TRBV6-5 and TRBJ2-7; no reliable D call. Per germline, CDR1 MNHEY and CDR2 SVGAGI. The ends were cut back, 4 bases at V and 1 base at J, with 11 bases in the middle. The CDR3 runs 14 residues. CDR3: CASSSRTGSYEQYL. Written as DNA, the CDR3 is TGTGCCAGCAGTTCAAGGACCGGTTCCTACGAGCAGTACCTC.

This clonotype was counted ten times or more. The rearrangement joins TRBV28 to TRBJ1-6, with 8 bases aligning to TRBD1. The ends lost 5 bases at V and 0 bases at J; junction bases unmatched: 6. From germline, CDR1 is MDHEN and CDR2 SYDVKM. CDR3 length: 17 residues. The CDR3 bases are TGTGCCAGCAGTACCTGGACAGGGAGCTCCTATAATTCACCCCTCCACTTT. Translation gives CASSTWTGSSYNSPLHF.

This clonotype was counted ten times or more. The chain recombines TRBV28 with TRBJ2-7; weak D call: TRBD2 (5 bases). V lost 7 bases and J lost 0, with 16 bases in between. Per germline, CDR1 MDHEN and CDR2 SYDVKM. CDR3 size: 15 residues. The CDR3 DNA is TGTGCCAGCACCCTTCGGAGCGGAAGCTCCTACGAGCAGTACTTC. It is translated as CASTLRSGSSYEQYF.

There are many counts of this clonotype. The chain combines TRBV12-3 or TRBV12-4 with TRBJ1-6; a weak D match, TRBD1 (5 bases). The CDR3 loop spans 13 amino acids. With 6 bases removed from V and 9 bases from J, the gap between germline ends came to 12 bases. The chain's CDR3 is CASSGGWPSPLHF. CDR3 DNA: TGTGCCAGCAGCGGGGGATGGCCTTCACCCCTCCACTTT.

V gene TRBV9 combines with J gene TRBJ2-2, with 7 bases matching TRBD2. The CDR3 totals 15 residues. Germline CDR1 is SGDLS and CDR2 is YYNGEE. V shed 2 bases, J shed 3 bases, and the junction held 4 bases outside the gene matches. As DNA, the CDR3 is TGTGCCAGCAGCGTGGGGGGAGGGGACACCGGGGAGCTGTTTTTT. Amino acids: CASSVGGGDTGELFF.

CDR3 protein: CASSLSAGQGTQYF. As DNA, the CDR3 is TGTGCCAGCAGTTTATCGGCTGGGCAGGGGACCCAGTACTTC. This chain joins TRBV27 and TRBJ2-5; TRBD1 is a possible D gene (5 bases). V lost 0 bases, J lost 7 bases, and 12 bases lay in between. Germline V gene data show CDR1 as MNHEY and CDR2 as SMNVEV (reference sequence). CDR3 length equals 14 residues.